Listed here is a single TCR beta chain. These data originate in a study of blood T cell repertoires in COVID-19. Germline V gene lookup returns CDR1 SGHAT and CDR2 FQDESV (reference sequence). The CDR3 has 14 amino acids. V lost 0 bases and J lost 5, with 11 bases in between. Method: immunoSEQ multiplex PCR; TCRdb's copy keeps in-frame clones and lacks some. The data hold 150,000 to 200,000 clones, with 83% observed a single time. The rearrangement links TRBV11-1 to TRBJ2-7; weak D call: TRBD1 (5 bases). The TCR was taken from a woman of 80 years or more with acute or convalescent COVID-19. The material sequenced was peripheral blood. CDR3 coding DNA: TGTGCCAGCAGCTTAGCAGGGGTTTTCAACGAGCAGTACTTC. It is translated as CASSLAGVFNEQYF. The complete variable domain, with remaining parts taken from reference TRBV11-1 and TRBJ2-7, reads EAEVAQSPRYKITEKSQAVAFWCDPISGHATLYWYRQILGQGPELLVQFQDESVVDDSQLPKDRFSAERLKGVDSTLKIQPAELGDSAMYLCASSLAGVFNEQYFGPGTRLTVT.